Listed here are 27 T cell receptor beta chains from one sample, sequenced in a study of blood T cells in healthy people across ages. A J-beta primer mix and a sample-barcoded 5' primer were used in a second PCR of roughly 6 to 12 cycles. TCRdb passed the 5' RACE reads through MiXCR, listing each CDR3 protein once. The sample lists roughly 700,000 distinct CDR3 sequences, roughly 32% occurring once. Sequencing used blood. All receptors come from a woman older than 75 in good health.

This clonotype has a handful of counts. A much larger clone lies one base from this, so it may be a read error. This chain uses TRBV7-2 with TRBJ2-3; 9 bases line up with TRBD2. Losses at the gene ends were 11 bases for V and 1 base for J; bases not matched to a gene: 10. The CDR3 runs to 15 residues. CDR1 and CDR2 from the germline V gene are SGHTA and FQGNSA. CDR3 in DNA: TGTGCCGGCATGAGGGCTAGCGGGGGCACAGATACGCAGTATTTT. Protein product: CAGMRASGGTDTQYF.

V usage is TRBV19 and J usage is TRBJ1-2; a weak D match, TRBD1 (6 bases). This CDR3 comprises 15 residues. V lost 5 bases to trimming and J lost 4 bases, with 17 bases between them. From germline, CDR1 is LNHDA and CDR2 SQIVND (reference sequence). The CDR3 sequence: CASSPNPGEPYGYTF. The CDR3, as DNA: TGTGCCAGTAGTCCGAATCCAGGGGAACCCTATGGCTACACCTTC.

This clonotype was seen many times. The V and J genes are TRBV4-1 and TRBJ2-1, with D possibly called TRBD1 or TRBD2 (5 bases each). The germline V gene has CDR1 MGHRA and CDR2 YSYEKL. V lost 1 base and J 5 bases, leaving 12 bases between the germline ends. The CDR3 has 15 amino acids. Here the CDR3 reads CASSQASGTHNEQFF. CDR3 in DNA: TGCGCCAGCAGCCAAGCCTCCGGGACCCACAATGAGCAGTTCTTC.

In regard to this clonotype: Mismatch with germline at one junction end may stem from a read error. V usage is TRBV20-1 and J usage is TRBJ1-1, with a possible D match to TRBD1 (5 bases). The CDR3 is 16 residues long. Germline V gene sequence: CDR1 DFQATT, CDR2 SNEGSKA (reference sequence). CDR3 sequence: CSARDERDPRSTETFF. The CDR3 coding sequence is TGCAGTGCTAGAGATGAAAGGGACCCCCGTAGCACTGAAACTTTCTTT.

With respect to this clonotype: This could be a read error, since a much larger clone is one nucleotide away. The chain combines TRBV7-6 with TRBJ2-5; D tentatively fits TRBD1 or TRBD2 (5 bases each). The J call may not be correct, given that the DNA end is closer to TRBJ2-7. CDR3 length equals 15 residues. Germline lookup yields CDR1 SGHVS and CDR2 FNYEAQ. The CDR3 is CASSPDPGRAREQYF. DNA of the CDR3: TGTGCCAGCAGCCCGGATCCGGGACGGGCGCGCGAGCAGTACTTC.

V gene TRBV5-4 combines with J gene TRBJ1-1; the match to TRBD1 covers 11 bases. Per germline, CDR1 SGHNT and CDR2 YYREEE (reference sequence). The CDR3 has 18 amino acids. The V gene end was trimmed by 4 bases and the J gene end by 9 bases; junction bases not matched to a gene: 20. Here the CDR3 DNA reads TGTGCCAGCAGCCCGCGGCGGACAGGGGGCTCGTCGGGTTCCAAAGCTTTCTTT. As protein: CASSPRRTGGSSGSKAFF.

The chain recombines TRBV19 with TRBJ2-7; D unresolved. Deletions cut 1 base from V and 4 bases from J, with 8 bases between. CDR1 and CDR2 from the germline V gene are LNHDA and SQIVND (reference sequence). There are 13 residues in the CDR3. CDR3 amino acids: CASSIAQGYEQYF. The DNA of the CDR3 is TGTGCCAGTAGTATAGCTCAAGGTTACGAGCAGTACTTC.

The sample holds a few counts of this clonotype. The gene calls are TRBV6-5 and TRBJ1-5; tentatively, D is TRBD1 (6 bases). The germline CDR1 and CDR2 sequences are MNHEY and SVGAGI. This CDR3 contains 14 residues. V gave up 9 bases and J gave up 3 bases, with 15 bases separating them. This chain's CDR3 is CASGPGGPNQPQHF. For the CDR3, the DNA is TGTGCCAGTGGGCCGGGGGGGCCCAATCAGCCCCAGCATTTT.

This clonotype was seen repeatedly, ten times or more. The chain joins TRBV7-3 to TRBJ2-5; 7 nucleotides line up with TRBD1. CDR1 and CDR2 (germline): SGHTA, FQGTGA. This CDR3 has 13 residues. Losses at the gene ends were 5 bases for V and 3 bases for J; bases not matched to a gene: 3. CDR3 in DNA: TGTGCCAGCAGCCACGGGACAGAAGAGACCCAGTACTTC. It translates to CASSHGTEETQYF. The whole variable domain, remainder taken from reference TRBV7-3 and TRBJ2-5, is GAGVSQTPSNKVTEKGKYVELRCDPISGHTALYWYRQSLGQGPEFLIYFQGTGAADDSGLPNDRFFAVRPEGSVSTLKIQRTERGDSAVYLCASSHGTEETQYFGPGTRLLVL.

The rearrangement links TRBV9 to TRBJ2-3, with 10 bases matching TRBD2. Trimming took 4 bases from V and 6 from J; bases not matched to a gene: 11. The CDR3 sequence is 16 residues long. Germline CDR1 SGDLS, CDR2 YYNGEE. The CDR3 loop is CASSLSAGGPVDTQYF. The DNA for the CDR3 is TGTGCCAGCAGCCTTTCAGCGGGGGGGCCAGTGGATACGCAGTATTTT.

The chain links TRBV27 to TRBJ1-5; TRBD1 might be the D (5 bases). V lost 1 base and J lost 9, with 10 bases in between. This CDR3 is 13 amino acids long. Germline lookup yields CDR1 MNHEY and CDR2 SMNVEV (reference sequence). The chain's CDR3 is CASSLWGSGPQHF. The CDR3 region has the DNA TGTGCCAGCAGTTTATGGGGGAGCGGGCCCCAGCATTTT.

The chain links TRBV11-1 to TRBJ2-1, with 7 nucleotides matching TRBD2. This CDR3 comprises 14 residues. Trimming cost V 10 bases and J 13 bases; bases outside gene matches: 19. Germline V gene sequence: CDR1 SGHAT, CDR2 FQDESV (reference sequence). The CDR3 is CATGEGGLAGRQFF. CDR3 sequence (DNA): TGTGCCACCGGAGAGGGAGGCTTAGCGGGCCGCCAGTTCTTC.

This clonotype was recorded at least ten times. This sequence joins TRBV24-1 and TRBJ2-1; D is perhaps TRBD2 (6 bases). The CDR3 sequence is 16 residues long. Looked up from germline, CDR1 is KGHDR and CDR2 is SFDVKD. Between the trimmed V and J ends, which lost 1 base and 7 bases, there was a span of 16 bases. This CDR3 is CATSDFGQGGRNEQFF. In DNA, the CDR3 is TGTGCCACCAGTGATTTCGGGCAGGGAGGCAGAAATGAGCAGTTCTTC.

With respect to this clonotype: An end of the junction differs from the germline gene, which may be a read error. CDR3 protein: CAGSLRLGRGGFLSSYNGQFF. The DNA for the CDR3 is TGTGCCGGCAGCTTACGCTTGGGCCGGGGGGGCTTCTTATCCTCCTACAATGGGCAGTTCTTC. The chain uses TRBV7-2 and TRBJ2-1, with TRBD2 identical over 8 bases. The germline V gene encodes CDR1 SGHTA and CDR2 FQGNSA. This CDR3 is 21 amino acids long.

Many counts were recorded for this clonotype. This chain joins TRBV6-5 and TRBJ2-1; 12 nucleotides match TRBD2. CDR3 length: 16 residues. Per germline, CDR1 MNHEY and CDR2 SVGAGI. V was clipped by 4 bases and J by 3 bases; unmatched bases: 4. The CDR3 DNA is TGTGCCAGCAGTTCTAGCGGGGGGGCCGTCTACAATGAGCAGTTCTTC. Encoded protein: CASSSSGGAVYNEQFF.

The rearrangement joins TRBV6-1 to TRBJ2-7; 7 bases map to TRBD2. After removal of 4 bases from V and 2 bases from J, the junction contained 14 bases not matched to a gene. The CDR3 totals 17 residues. CDR1 and CDR2 from the germline V gene are MNHNS and SASEGT. The CDR3 nucleotides read TGTGCCAGCAGTGGCCCTCCGGGTAGCGGGCGAACCTACGAGCAGTACTTC. It translates to CASSGPPGSGRTYEQYF.

The chain carries TRBV19 and TRBJ2-1; TRBD2 matches at 8 bases. V was pared by 0 bases and J by 2 bases, with 0 bases of the junction left unmatched. The CDR3 sequence is 15 residues long. Germline-derived CDR1 and CDR2 are LNHDA and SQIVND (reference sequence). CDR3 in amino acids: CASSIEAGAYNEQFF. In DNA form, the CDR3 reads TGTGCCAGTAGTATAGAAGCGGGGGCCTACAATGAGCAGTTCTTC. The whole variable domain, filled in from reference TRBV19 and TRBJ2-1, reads DGGITQSPKYLFRKEGQNVTLSCEQNLNHDAMYWYRQDPGQGLRLIYYSQIVNDFQKGDIAEGYSVSREKKESFPLTVTSAQKNPTAFYLCASSIEAGAYNEQFFGPGTRLTVL.

Ten or more counts support this clonotype. V is TRBV6-2 or TRBV6-3 and J is TRBJ1-2; 9 bases line up with TRBD1. Germline V gives CDR1 MNHEY, CDR2 SVGEGT. Trimming at V came to 6 bases and at J to 6 bases, leaving 11 bases not matched to a gene. The CDR3 totals 15 residues. The CDR3 loop reads CASRETGGPADGYTF. The CDR3 DNA sequence: TGTGCCAGCAGGGAGACAGGGGGGCCCGCGGATGGCTACACCTTC.

This clonotype has a handful of counts. The rearrangement links TRBV12-5 to TRBJ2-1; the match to TRBD1 covers 8 bases. Germline V gives CDR1 LGHNT, CDR2 FRNRAP. The CDR3 totals 19 residues. V gave up 1 base and J gave up 6 bases; unmatched junction bases: 17. DNA of the CDR3: TGTGCTAGTGGTTTGGCGAGGCCTCTCGCAGGGGGCACGAGCAATGAGCAGTTCTTC. Translating gives CASGLARPLAGGTSNEQFF. Variable domain in full (rest from reference TRBV12-5 and TRBJ2-1): DARVTQTPRHKVTEMGQEVTMRCQPILGHNTVFWYRQTMMQGLELLAYFRNRAPLDDSGMPKDRFSAEMPDATLATLKIQPSEPRDSAVYFCASGLARPLAGGTSNEQFFGPGTRLTVL.

This chain connects TRBV4-1 to TRBJ2-7, with 10 positions matching TRBD1. Trimming at V came to 8 bases and at J to 3 bases, leaving 10 bases not matched to a gene. Germline CDR1 is MGHRA and CDR2 is YSYEKL. The length of the CDR3 is 15 residues. CDR3 coding DNA: TGCGCCAGCGATCTCGGACAGGGGGGGGACTACGAGCAGTACTTC. Amino acids: CASDLGQGGDYEQYF.

This clonotype was found once. The J gene is TRBJ2-1, the V gene TRBV29-1; the D is unclear. CDR1 is SQVTM and CDR2 is ANQGSEA in the germline V gene. There are 13 residues in the CDR3. V lost 2 bases and J 5 bases, leaving 10 bases between the germline ends. CDR3 region: CSVESSRHNEQFF. For the CDR3, the DNA is TGCAGCGTTGAATCGAGTCGCCACAATGAGCAGTTCTTC.

This rearrangement joins TRBV30 to TRBJ1-5, with D unclear. The CDR3 runs to 15 residues. Germline V gene lookup returns CDR1 GTSNPN and CDR2 SVGIG (reference sequence). Trimming took off 1 base at V and 5 bases at J, with 15 bases between the two ends. The CDR3 DNA reads TGTGCCTGGAGTGCTGGTGGGGTTACCGATCAGCCCCAGCATTTT. Translation gives CAWSAGGVTDQPQHF.

The chain recombines TRBV28 with TRBJ2-1, with D possibly being TRBD2 (6 bases). The CDR3 spans 13 residues. Germline loops: CDR1 MDHEN, CDR2 SYDVKM. Trimming took 8 bases from V and 8 from J, leaving 16 bases between them. The CDR3 sequence: CASVGGNLHEQFF. CDR3 sequence (DNA): TGTGCCAGCGTGGGAGGCAATCTGCATGAGCAGTTCTTC.

This clonotype was counted once. This chain links TRBV29-1 with TRBJ2-1; no clear D gene. The germline CDR1 and CDR2 sequences are SQVTM and ANQGSEA. There are 13 residues in the CDR3. Trimming removed 7 bases at V and 5 bases at J, with 15 bases between. The CDR3 coding sequence is TGCAGCGCTGACGTACTGGGGAACAATGAGCAGTTCTTC. This sequence encodes CSADVLGNNEQFF.

This clonotype has at least ten counts. The chain links TRBV6-2 or TRBV6-3 to TRBJ2-5, with 7 bases matching TRBD2. V was clipped by 4 bases and J by 1 base; unmatched bases: 9. The length of the CDR3 is 16 residues. CDR1 is MNHEY, CDR2 SVGEGT, per germline. Written as DNA, the CDR3 is TGTGCCAGCAGTTCTCTTAGGGTAGCGGGCCAAGAGACCCAGTACTTC. The encoded protein is CASSSLRVAGQETQYF.

There are many counts of this clonotype. The chain links TRBV10-3 to TRBJ1-6, with TRBD1 matching over 8 bases. The junction had 6 bases not matched to a gene; V was cut back by 0 bases and J by 8 bases. The CDR3 loop spans 16 amino acids. Germline V lookup: CDR1 ENHRY, CDR2 SYGVKD. Written as DNA, the CDR3 is TGTGCCATCAGTGAGTCGGCAGGGGGCAGATATTCACCCCTCCACTTT. Translated, it gives CAISESAGGRYSPLHF.

This chain uses TRBV5-4 with TRBJ2-1, with a possible D match to TRBD2 (6 bases). Germline V gene lookup returns CDR1 SGHNT and CDR2 YYREEE (reference sequence). Deletions cut 0 bases from V and 3 bases from J, with 10 bases between. The CDR3 extends over 15 amino acids. The CDR3 sequence: CASSLVRGIYNEQFF. The DNA for the CDR3 is TGTGCCAGCAGCTTGGTCCGGGGGATCTACAATGAGCAGTTCTTC.